The 8 T cell receptor beta chains below all came from one sample that was sequenced in a study of blood T cell repertoires in COVID-19. Profiling relied on immunoSEQ multiplex PCR, and the TCRdb table lists in-frame clones only, not all of them. The table lists 200,000 to 250,000 clones, 70% to 85% of them singletons. The sequenced material came from PBMCs or T cells enriched from blood (not recorded which). The receptor set was obtained from a woman aged 60-75 years who had recovered from COVID-19.

This clone was detected only once. This same CDR3 is encoded by further DNA sequences in the sample. The genes are TRBV11-2 and TRBJ2-7; 8 positions agree with TRBD1. The CDR3 runs to 14 residues. V was clipped by 1 base and J by 7 bases; unmatched bases: 6. The germline CDR1 and CDR2 sequences are SGHAT and FQNNGV. The CDR3 nucleotides read TGTGCCAGCAGCTTAGGCAGGGGGCGGGGTGAGCAGTACTTC. This sequence encodes CASSLGRGRGEQYF. The full variable domain, its missing parts supplied by reference TRBV11-2 and TRBJ2-7, is EAGVAQSPRYKIIEKRQSVAFWCNPISGHATLYWYQQILGQGPKLLIQFQNNGVVDDSQLPKDRFSAERLKGVDSTLKIQPAKLEDSAVYLCASSLGRGRGEQYFGPGTRLTVT.

V is TRBV18 and J is TRBJ2-5; 7 nucleotides line up with TRBD1. Unmatched junction bases numbered 4, after V lost 1 base and J lost 5 bases. Germline loops: CDR1 KGHSH, CDR2 LQKENI. The CDR3 consists of 14 residues. CDR3 coding DNA: TGTGCCAGCTCACCACAGGGGGCGGAGGAGACCCAGTACTTC. Translated, it gives CASSPQGAEETQYF. Full variable domain (remainder filled in from reference TRBV18 and TRBJ2-5): NAGVMQNPRHLVRRRGQEARLRCSPMKGHSHVYWYRQLPEEGLKFMVYLQKENIIDESGMPKERFSAEFPKEGPSILRIQQVVRGDSAAYFCASSPQGAEETQYFGPGTRLLVL.

The chain carries TRBV7-2 and TRBJ2-1; D may be TRBD1 (6 bases). The germline V and J ends were trimmed by 4 bases and 8 bases, with 15 bases remaining between them. The CDR3 is made up of 14 amino acids. CDR1 and CDR2 from the germline V gene are SGHTA and FQGNSA. The chain's CDR3 is CASSSGWGQDEQFF. Here the CDR3 DNA reads TGTGCCAGCAGCTCAGGCTGGGGGCAAGATGAGCAGTTCTTC.

This sequence joins TRBV4-2 and TRBJ2-3; 8 bases align to TRBD2. Germline CDR1 and CDR2: LGHNA and YNFKEQ. The J segment lost 4 bases and the V segment lost 1 base, leaving 10 bases of the junction unmatched. CDR3 length: 17 amino acids. CDR3 loop: CASSQVQASGLADTQYF. CDR3 DNA sequence: TGTGCCAGCAGCCAAGTTCAGGCTAGCGGGTTGGCAGATACGCAGTATTTT.

This clone was picked up a small number of times. The chain combines TRBV25-1 with TRBJ1-5; 7 bases map to TRBD1. The germline V gene has CDR1 MGHDK and CDR2 SYGVNS. CDR3 length equals 13 residues. V gave up 5 bases and J gave up 7 bases; unmatched junction bases: 5. CDR3 coding DNA: TGTGCCAGCAGTACAGGGGCAGGGCAGCCCCAGCATTTT. Its translation is CASSTGAGQPQHF.

The genes are TRBV7-3 and TRBJ2-3; 7 nucleotides align to TRBD2. V was pared by 5 bases and J by 14 bases, with 19 bases of the junction left unmatched. Germline CDR1 is SGHTA and CDR2 is FQGTGA. The CDR3 loop spans 15 amino acids. The CDR3 reads CASSIQTPPRGRVYF. DNA for the CDR3: TGTGCCAGCAGCATACAGACGCCCCCCCGGGGGAGGGTGTATTTT.

The V gene is TRBV6-5, the J gene TRBJ2-5; 9 positions match TRBD1. This CDR3 has 16 amino acids. The V segment lost 4 bases and the J segment 5 bases; nucleotides outside the gene matches: 11. Germline values: CDR1 MNHEY, CDR2 SVGAGI. This chain's CDR3 is CASSSPHDRGDETQYF. CDR3 sequence (DNA): TGTGCCAGCAGTTCGCCCCATGACAGGGGGGACGAGACCCAGTACTTC.

The chain carries TRBV27 and TRBJ2-3; D unresolved. Trimming removed 4 bases from V and 0 bases from J, with 11 bases in between. Germline CDR1 reads MNHEY; CDR2 reads SMNVEV (reference sequence). CDR3 size: 15 residues. The CDR3 loop is CASSSTYTSTDTQYF. CDR3 in DNA: TGTGCCAGCAGTTCCACTTATACTAGCACAGATACGCAGTATTTT.